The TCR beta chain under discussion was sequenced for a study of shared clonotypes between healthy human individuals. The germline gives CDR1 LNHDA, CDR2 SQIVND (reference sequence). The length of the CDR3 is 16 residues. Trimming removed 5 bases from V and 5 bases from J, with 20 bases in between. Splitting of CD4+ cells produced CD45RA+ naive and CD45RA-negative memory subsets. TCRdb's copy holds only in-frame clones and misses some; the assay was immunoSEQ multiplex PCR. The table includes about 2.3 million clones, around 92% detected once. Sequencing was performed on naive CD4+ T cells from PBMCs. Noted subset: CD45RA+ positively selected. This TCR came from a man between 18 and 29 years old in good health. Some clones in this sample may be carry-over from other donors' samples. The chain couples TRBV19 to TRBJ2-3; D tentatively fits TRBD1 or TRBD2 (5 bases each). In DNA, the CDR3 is TGTGCCAGTAGTGCGACCCGGGACCGACGACGAGATACGCAGTATTTT. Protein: CASSATRDRRRDTQYF.